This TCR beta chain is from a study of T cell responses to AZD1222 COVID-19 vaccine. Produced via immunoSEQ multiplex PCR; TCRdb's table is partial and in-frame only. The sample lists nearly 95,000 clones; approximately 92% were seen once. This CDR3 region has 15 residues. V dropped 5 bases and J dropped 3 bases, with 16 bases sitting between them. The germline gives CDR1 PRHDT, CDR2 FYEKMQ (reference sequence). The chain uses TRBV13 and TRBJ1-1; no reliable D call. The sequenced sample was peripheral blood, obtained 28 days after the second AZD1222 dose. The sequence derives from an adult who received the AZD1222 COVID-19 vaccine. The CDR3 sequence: CASSLAMSWDTEAFF. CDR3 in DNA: TGTGCCAGCAGCCTCGCTATGAGTTGGGACACTGAAGCTTTCTTT.